This entry lists 28 T cell receptor beta chains sequenced from one sample in a study of cytomegalovirus exposure and HLA in healthy donors. With 60 Vbeta and 13 Jbeta primers, the PCR was carried out. This table comes from immunoSEQ multiplex PCR, and its TCRdb copy is limited to in-frame clones, with some not included. This table holds about 170,000 clones, nearly 80% found once. Sequencing was done on a sample of PBMCs. Receptor source: a woman aged 45-65 years in good health and CMV-seropositive.

J is TRBJ2-7 and V is TRBV2; a weak D match, TRBD2 (5 bases). V was clipped by 6 bases and J by 4 bases, with 10 bases between them. Germline CDR1 SNHLY, CDR2 FYNNEI. This CDR3 has 12 residues. CDR3 bases: TGTGCCAGCAGGGGAGAGGTATACGAGCAGTACTTC. This gives the protein CASRGEVYEQYF.

This clone has more than one count but fewer than ten. V gene TRBV7-9 combines with J gene TRBJ1-1; 9 bases match TRBD1. The CDR3 runs 15 residues. Germline V gives CDR1 SEHNR, CDR2 FQNEAQ (reference sequence). V was clipped by 5 bases and J by 0 bases; unmatched bases: 4. The CDR3 sequence: CASSPHRGLNTEAFF. As DNA, the CDR3 is TGTGCCAGCAGCCCACACAGGGGGCTGAACACTGAAGCTTTCTTT.

Notes on this clone: Additional DNA sequences in this sample encode the identical CDR3. The gene calls are TRBV4-1 and TRBJ2-7; 7 positions match TRBD1. The length of the CDR3 is 14 residues. CDR1 and CDR2 from the germline V gene are MGHRA and YSYEKL. Trimming took 1 base from V and 2 from J; bases not matched to a gene: 2. The CDR3 protein is CASSQGQGAYEQYF. Here the CDR3 DNA reads TGCGCCAGCAGCCAAGGACAGGGAGCCTACGAGCAGTACTTC.

This clone occurred a few times. CDR3 bases: TGCGCCAGCAGTGAGTCGAGTGGACTAGCGGCTCTGGATACGCAGTATTTT. Amino acids: CASSESSGLAALDTQYF. This rearrangement joins TRBV10-1 to TRBJ2-3; 10 bases agree with TRBD2. CDR1 is WNHNN and CDR2 is SYGVQD in the germline V gene (reference sequence). This CDR3 comprises 17 residues. J gave up 6 bases and V 0 bases, and 9 bases lay outside the gene matches.

The chain combines TRBV6-5 with TRBJ2-3; tentatively, D is TRBD1 (6 bases). Looked up from germline, CDR1 is MNHEY and CDR2 is SVGAGI. Trimming took off 6 bases at V and 4 bases at J, with 14 bases between the two ends. There are 14 residues in the CDR3. As DNA, the CDR3 is TGTGCCAGCAGGACCGGGACAAAGGCAGATACGCAGTATTTT. It yields the protein CASRTGTKADTQYF.

A single count supports this clone. The gene calls are TRBV7-2 and TRBJ1-1; 7 nucleotides match TRBD1. Looked up from germline, CDR1 is SGHTA and CDR2 is FQGNSA. The CDR3 spans 14 residues. Trimming at V came to 5 bases and at J to 7 bases, leaving 10 bases not matched to a gene. The CDR3 DNA follows: TGTGCCAGCAGCCCCCGCAGGGGGTTTGATGAAGCTTTCTTT. Encoded protein: CASSPRRGFDEAFF. The variable domain in full, completed from reference TRBV7-2 and TRBJ1-1, reads GAGVSQSPSNKVTEKGKDVELRCDPISGHTALYWYRQSLGQGLEFLIYFQGNSAPDKSGLPSDRFSAERTGGSVSTLTIQRTQQEDSAVYLCASSPRRGFDEAFFGQGTRLTVV.

This clone has a handful of counts. The chain joins TRBV5-1 to TRBJ2-2; 7 bases line up with TRBD1. The CDR3 extends over 15 amino acids. J gave up 2 bases and V 2 bases, and 3 bases lay outside the gene matches. The germline V gene encodes CDR1 SGHRS and CDR2 YFSETQ. CDR3 nucleotides: TGCGCCAGCAGCTTCGGGACAGAAAACACCGGGGAGCTGTTTTTT. Amino acid sequence: CASSFGTENTGELFF.

The V and J genes are TRBV4-2 and TRBJ2-5, with D possibly matching TRBD2 (7 bases). Trimming stripped 6 bases from V and 11 bases from J, with 19 bases between. The CDR3 covers 13 residues. Per the germline V gene, CDR1 is LGHNA and CDR2 is YNFKEQ. CDR3 DNA sequence: TGTGCCAGCAGTTCAGACCGGAGGGGGGGTCAGTACTTC. It translates to CASSSDRRGGQYF.

This clone was seen more than once but under ten times. V usage is TRBV2 and J usage is TRBJ1-4; D is possibly TRBD1 (5 bases). This CDR3 contains 14 residues. V was cut by 1 base and J by 8 bases, with 11 bases left in between. Looked up from germline, CDR1 is SNHLY and CDR2 is FYNNEI. The CDR3 bases are TGTGCCAGCAGTGAAGGGCAGGGTCGAGAAAAACTGTTTTTT. It is translated as CASSEGQGREKLFF.

The rearrangement uses TRBV5-1 and TRBJ1-2; 9 bases align to TRBD1. The V and J ends lost 2 bases and 3 bases, in that order; junction bases with no gene match: 5. This CDR3 has 15 amino acids. Germline V lookup: CDR1 SGHRS, CDR2 YFSETQ. As DNA, the CDR3 is TGCGCCAGCAGCTTTAGGACAGGGGTCGACTATGGCTACACCTTC. As protein: CASSFRTGVDYGYTF.

A single count supports this clone. Here the CDR3 reads CASSILGDNSPLHF. The DNA of the CDR3 is TGTGCCAGTAGTATACTAGGGGATAATTCACCCCTCCACTTT. The V gene is TRBV19, the J gene TRBJ1-6, with a weak D call TRBD1 (5 bases). This CDR3 has 14 residues. Germline loops: CDR1 LNHDA, CDR2 SQIVND (reference sequence). Trimming removed 2 bases at V and 5 bases at J, with 7 bases between.

The chain uses TRBV28 and TRBJ1-1; 7 positions agree with TRBD1. There are 14 residues in the CDR3. V trimming: 6 bases; J trimming: 6 bases; junction bases outside the gene matches: 10. Germline V gene data show CDR1 as MDHEN and CDR2 as SYDVKM. The CDR3 coding sequence is TGTGCCAGCAGATGGACAGGTTTGAAAGCTGAAGCTTTCTTT. Translated: CASRWTGLKAEAFF.

The table lists this clone with a count of one. The chain links TRBV28 to TRBJ1-1; D possibly corresponds to TRBD1 (5 bases). The germline V gene has CDR1 MDHEN and CDR2 SYDVKM. CDR3 length: 14 residues. The ends were cut back, 2 bases at V and 7 bases at J, with 14 bases in the middle. Here the CDR3 reads CASSLTGEEGEAFF. For the CDR3, the DNA is TGTGCCAGCAGTTTAACGGGGGAGGAAGGTGAAGCTTTCTTT.

This clone was found a few times. The V and J genes are TRBV7-6 and TRBJ1-2, with 9 bases aligning to TRBD1. In germline, CDR1 is SGHVS, CDR2 FNYEAQ. CDR3 length: 14 residues. After removal of 1 base from V and 5 bases from J, the junction contained 2 bases not matched to a gene. CDR3 region: CASSLGQGGYGYTF. CDR3 DNA: TGTGCCAGCAGCTTAGGACAGGGGGGGTATGGCTACACCTTC.

The CDR3 here is CASSLSMTGPVSTEAFF. The DNA for the CDR3 is TGTGCCAGCAGTTTATCGATGACAGGGCCCGTATCCACTGAAGCTTTCTTT. The chain carries TRBV27 and TRBJ1-1; 7 bases line up with TRBD1. The germline CDR1 and CDR2 sequences are MNHEY and SMNVEV (reference sequence). J was trimmed by 4 bases and V by 0 bases; bases with no gene match: 11. The CDR3 runs to 17 residues.

The chain has TRBV4-1 and TRBJ1-4; D is ambiguous. This CDR3 has 16 residues. Germline V gene sequence: CDR1 MGHRA, CDR2 YSYEKL. The germline V and J ends were trimmed by 4 bases and 3 bases, with 15 bases remaining between them. CDR3 coding DNA: TGCGCCAGCAGCCCCTCGGAGGTCCGGTCTAATGAAAAACTGTTTTTT. It specifies CASSPSEVRSNEKLFF.

The chain joins TRBV6-5 to TRBJ2-7, with D possibly matching TRBD2 (6 bases). The CDR3 spans 16 residues. With 1 base removed from V and 5 bases from J, the gap between germline ends came to 18 bases. Germline CDR1 MNHEY, CDR2 SVGAGI. CDR3 nucleotide sequence: TGTGCCAGCAGTTACTTTACTCCGGGATGGGGGGACGAGCAGTACTTC. It translates to CASSYFTPGWGDEQYF.

This clone has a single count. This chain joins TRBV6-5 and TRBJ1-6; 10 bases agree with TRBD1. Germline loops: CDR1 MNHEY, CDR2 SVGAGI. V was clipped by 5 bases and J by 9 bases; unmatched bases: 7. The CDR3 consists of 15 residues. In nucleotides, the CDR3 is TGTGCCAGCAGTCCGGACAGGGGGGGAACTTCACCCCTCCACTTT. It yields the protein CASSPDRGGTSPLHF.

The V gene is TRBV7-8, the J gene TRBJ2-5, with 8 positions matching TRBD1. V lost 5 bases to trimming and J lost 3 bases; unmatched junction nucleotides: 5. Germline assignment: CDR1 SGHVS and CDR2 FQNEAQ. The length of the CDR3 is 14 residues. CDR3 sequence: CASSQGASKETQYF. Here the CDR3 DNA reads TGTGCCAGCAGCCAGGGGGCTAGTAAAGAGACCCAGTACTTC.

This clone was observed once. The rearrangement joins TRBV6-5 to TRBJ2-7, with D tentatively TRBD1 (5 bases). The germline gives CDR1 MNHEY, CDR2 SVGAGI. CDR3 size: 15 residues. V dropped 2 bases and J dropped 2 bases, with 13 bases sitting between them. The CDR3 coding sequence is TGTGCCAGCAGTTACGACAGTTCCCCTACCTACGAGCAGTACTTC. Encoded protein: CASSYDSSPTYEQYF.

The J gene is TRBJ2-2, the V gene TRBV11-2; TRBD2 matches at 8 bases. CDR1 is SGHAT, CDR2 FQNNGV, per germline. The CDR3 is made up of 15 amino acids. V was pared by 1 base and J by 4 bases, with 2 bases of the junction left unmatched. The CDR3 reads CASSLAGGSTGELFF. CDR3 nucleotide sequence: TGTGCCAGCAGCTTAGCGGGGGGGAGCACCGGGGAGCTGTTTTTT.

The gene calls are TRBV4-3 and TRBJ1-1, with D maybe TRBD1 (5 bases). Trimming stripped 3 bases from V and 3 bases from J, with 14 bases between. Germline values: CDR1 LGHNA, CDR2 YSLEER. This CDR3 comprises 15 residues. CDR3: CASSHTSKGDTEAFF. CDR3 bases: TGCGCCAGCAGCCATACCTCTAAAGGGGACACTGAAGCTTTCTTT.

The rearrangement uses TRBV15 and TRBJ1-2; the match to TRBD1 covers 8 bases. Trimming cost V 5 bases and J 4 bases; bases outside gene matches: 9. CDR1 is LNHNV and CDR2 is YYDKDF in the germline V gene (reference sequence). There are 15 residues in the CDR3. CDR3 loop: CATSPGQGLPYGYTF. CDR3 DNA sequence: TGTGCCACCAGCCCCGGACAGGGTCTGCCCTATGGCTACACCTTC. Full variable domain (missing parts from reference TRBV15 and TRBJ1-2): DAMVIQNPRYQVTQFGKPVTLSCSQTLNHNVMYWYQQKSSQAPKLLFHYYDKDFNNEADTPDNFQSRRPNTSFCFLDIRSPGLGDTAMYLCATSPGQGLPYGYTFGSGTRLTVV.

Written as DNA, the CDR3 is TGCGCCAGCAGTGTGGACTTTAGGTCACCCCTCCACTTT. Its protein product is CASSVDFRSPLHF. The genes are TRBV10-1 and TRBJ1-6, with D unresolved. The CDR3 runs 13 residues. V lost 4 bases to trimming and J lost 10 bases, with 11 bases between them. The germline V gene has CDR1 WNHNN and CDR2 SYGVQD (reference sequence).

This clone came up a few times. The chain is built from TRBV11-2 and TRBJ1-1; 8 positions agree with TRBD1. Germline loops: CDR1 SGHAT, CDR2 FQNNGV. The CDR3 runs 17 residues. V dropped 4 bases and J dropped 5; count of bases not matched to a gene: 15. The CDR3 sequence: CASSSPWDRKRITEAFF. The CDR3 nucleotides read TGTGCCAGCAGCTCGCCATGGGACAGGAAAAGAATTACTGAAGCTTTCTTT.

The chain couples TRBV5-1 to TRBJ2-3, with 10 bases matching TRBD2. Trimming at V came to 0 bases and at J to 3 bases, leaving 7 bases not matched to a gene. The CDR3 runs 17 residues. The germline V gene encodes CDR1 SGHRS and CDR2 YFSETQ. CDR3 protein: CASSLGPLAGVTDTQYF. The DNA for the CDR3 is TGCGCCAGCAGCTTGGGCCCCCTAGCGGGGGTGACAGATACGCAGTATTTT.

This chain connects TRBV5-1 to TRBJ2-5; 7 bases match TRBD1. The CDR3 length is 14 residues. J gave up 3 bases and V 4 bases, and 6 bases lay outside the gene matches. Looked up from germline, CDR1 is SGHRS and CDR2 is YFSETQ. The chain's CDR3 is CASSPTGEKETQYF. In DNA form, the CDR3 reads TGCGCCAGCAGCCCCACAGGGGAGAAAGAGACCCAGTACTTC. Full variable domain (rest looked up from reference TRBV5-1 and TRBJ2-5): KAGVTQTPRYLIKTRGQQVTLSCSPISGHRSVSWYQQTPGQGLQFLFEYFSETQRNKGNFPGRFSGRQFSNSRSEMNVSTLELGDSALYLCASSPTGEKETQYFGPGTRLLVL.

The chain links TRBV23-1 to TRBJ2-3, with D possibly matching TRBD2 (5 bases). TRBV23-1 falls under the ORF class, with uncertain function. The CDR3 is 12 amino acids. V was clipped by 8 bases and J by 5 bases, with 11 bases between them. CDR3 residues: CASARRIDTQYF. The CDR3 DNA reads as TGCGCCAGCGCCAGGAGGATAGATACGCAGTATTTT.